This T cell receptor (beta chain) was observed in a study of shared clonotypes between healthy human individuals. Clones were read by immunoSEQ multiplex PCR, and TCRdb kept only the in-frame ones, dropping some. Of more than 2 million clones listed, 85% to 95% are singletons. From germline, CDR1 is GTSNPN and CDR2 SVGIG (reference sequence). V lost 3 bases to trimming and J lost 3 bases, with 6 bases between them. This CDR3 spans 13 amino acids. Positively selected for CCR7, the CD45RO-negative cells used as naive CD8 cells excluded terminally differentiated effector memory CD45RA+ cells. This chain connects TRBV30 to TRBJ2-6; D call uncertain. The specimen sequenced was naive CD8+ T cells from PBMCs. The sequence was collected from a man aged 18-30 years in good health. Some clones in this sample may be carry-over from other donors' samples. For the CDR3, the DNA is TGTGCCTGGAGGCAGGATGGGGCCAACGTCCTGACTTTC. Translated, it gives CAWRQDGANVLTF.